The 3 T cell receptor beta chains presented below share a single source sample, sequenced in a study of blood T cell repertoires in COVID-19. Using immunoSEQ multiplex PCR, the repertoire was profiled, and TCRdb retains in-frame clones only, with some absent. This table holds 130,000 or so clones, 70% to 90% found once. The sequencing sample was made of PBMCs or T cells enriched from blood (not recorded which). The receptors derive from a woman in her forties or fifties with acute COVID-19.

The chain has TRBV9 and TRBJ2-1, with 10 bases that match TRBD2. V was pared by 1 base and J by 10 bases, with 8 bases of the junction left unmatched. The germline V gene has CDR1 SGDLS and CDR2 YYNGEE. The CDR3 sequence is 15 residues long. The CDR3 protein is CASSVIEREGVEQFF. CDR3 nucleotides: TGTGCCAGCAGCGTAATCGAGCGGGAGGGCGTGGAGCAGTTCTTC.

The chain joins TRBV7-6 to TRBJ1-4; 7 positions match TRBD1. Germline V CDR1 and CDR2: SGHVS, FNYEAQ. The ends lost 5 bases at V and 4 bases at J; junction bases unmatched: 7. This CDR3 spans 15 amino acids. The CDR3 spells CASSQGTGVNEKLFF. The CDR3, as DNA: TGTGCCAGCAGCCAAGGAACAGGGGTTAATGAAAAACTGTTTTTT.

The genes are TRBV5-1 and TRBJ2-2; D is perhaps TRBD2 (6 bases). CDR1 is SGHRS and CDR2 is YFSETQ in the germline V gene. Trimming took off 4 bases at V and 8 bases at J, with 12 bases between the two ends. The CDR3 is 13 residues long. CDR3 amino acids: CASSAEGLGELFF. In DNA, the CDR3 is TGCGCCAGCAGCGCGGAGGGGCTTGGGGAGCTGTTTTTT.